Presented here are 31 T cell receptor beta chains from one specimen sequenced in a study of Ad26.COV2.S vaccination and SARS-CoV-2 variants. Sequencing was performed with immunoSEQ multiplex PCR; in TCRdb, only in-frame clones are kept and a portion is missing. The sample lists approximately 480,000 clones; roughly 87% were seen once. The treatment here: approximately 18 received Ad26.COV2.S at low or high dose, single or two shots; 5 received placebo; per-sample allocation not given. The samples were gathered on day 63 after the first injection of vaccine or placebo. Sample: peripheral blood, taken in a trial of Ad26.COV2.S vaccine versus placebo. The receptors stem from a person aged 18-60 years who received the Ad26.COV2.S COVID-19 vaccine or a placebo.

About this clone: The sample has other DNA sequences that encode this CDR3 too. The CDR3 loop reads CASSASYEQYF. In nucleotides, the CDR3 is TGTGCCAGCAGCGCGTCCTACGAGCAGTACTTC. The chain recombines TRBV28 with TRBJ2-7, with D unclear. Trimming removed 6 bases from V and 1 base from J, with 4 bases in between. This CDR3 is 11 amino acids long. Germline lookup yields CDR1 MDHEN and CDR2 SYDVKM. The full variable domain, in which reference TRBV28 and TRBJ2-7 provide the parts outside the CDR3, is DVKVTQSSRYLVKRTGEKVFLECVQDMDHENMFWYRQDPGLGLRLIYFSYDVKMKEKGDIPEGYSVSREKKERFSLILESASTNQTSMYLCASSASYEQYFGPGTRLTVT.

This clone has a single count. The CDR3 region has the DNA TGCGCCAGCAGCCAAGATTTTCGGGGGTACACTGAAGCTTTCTTT. Its translation: CASSQDFRGYTEAFF. The V and J genes are TRBV4-3 and TRBJ1-1; perhaps TRBD1 as D (5 bases). The germline gives CDR1 LGHNA, CDR2 YSLEER. Trimming took off 0 bases at V and 3 bases at J, with 11 bases between the two ends. This CDR3 has 15 residues.

V gene TRBV7-9 combines with J gene TRBJ2-3, with a tentative D call TRBD2 (6 bases). Germline CDR1 SEHNR, CDR2 FQNEAQ (reference sequence). This CDR3 contains 15 residues. With 5 bases removed from V and 1 base from J, the gap between germline ends came to 13 bases. In nucleotides, the CDR3 is TGTGCCAGCAGCCCGACCTCTAGCGGCACAGATACGCAGTATTTT. Protein product: CASSPTSSGTDTQYF.

The V call is TRBV7-9, the J call TRBJ1-1; perhaps TRBD1 as D (6 bases). The CDR3 runs 12 residues. The V end lost 2 bases, the J end lost 7 bases, and 8 bases lay between the germline ends. The germline CDR1 and CDR2 sequences are SEHNR and FQNEAQ (reference sequence). The CDR3 bases are TGTGCCAGCAGCTTACAGGGGAATGAAGCTTTCTTT. Its protein product is CASSLQGNEAFF.

The V call is TRBV5-1, the J call TRBJ2-1; 14 nucleotides line up with TRBD2. Per the germline V gene, CDR1 is SGHRS and CDR2 is YFSETQ. CDR3 length equals 17 residues. Trimming cost V 4 bases and J 9 bases; bases outside gene matches: 12. The CDR3 is CASSPGLAGALSLEQFF. CDR3 bases: TGCGCCAGCAGCCCGGGACTAGCGGGAGCGCTCTCCCTTGAGCAGTTCTTC.

For the CDR3, the DNA is TGTGCCAGCAGCCAACTGCAGGTCACCACAGATACGCAGTATTTT. The encoded protein is CASSQLQVTTDTQYF. This chain links TRBV3-1 (or the pseudogene TRBV3-2) with TRBJ2-3; D uncertain. Germline V CDR1 and CDR2: LGHDT, YNNKEL (reference sequence). The CDR3 is 15 amino acids. Trimming removed 2 bases from V and 2 bases from J, with 11 bases in between.

The chain is built from TRBV30 and TRBJ2-3; D remains unclear. The germline V and J ends were trimmed by 4 bases and 5 bases, with 7 bases remaining between them. Germline assignment: CDR1 GTSNPN and CDR2 SVGIG (reference sequence). This CDR3 is 11 amino acids long. The CDR3 protein is CAWTVRDTQYF. In DNA, the CDR3 is TGTGCCTGGACCGTTCGAGATACGCAGTATTTT.

The J gene is TRBJ1-4, the V gene TRBV7-9, with a possible D match to TRBD1 (6 bases). CDR1 SEHNR and CDR2 FQNEAQ come from the germline V gene (reference sequence). The CDR3 is made up of 15 amino acids. V lost 0 bases to trimming and J lost 8 bases, with 13 bases between them. CDR3 sequence: CASSLAGGRKEKLFF. CDR3 sequence (DNA): TGTGCCAGCAGCTTAGCGGGGGGCAGGAAGGAAAAACTGTTTTTT.

The chain couples TRBV7-3 to TRBJ2-5; no firm D call. This CDR3 is 13 amino acids long. V was pared by 2 bases and J by 3 bases, with 7 bases between. In germline, CDR1 is SGHTA, CDR2 FQGTGA. The CDR3 DNA sequence: TGTGCCAGCAGCTTAGCACCCGAAGAGACCCAGTACTTC. Encoded protein: CASSLAPEETQYF.

The sample holds one count of this clone. The chain employs TRBV28 and TRBJ2-7; the match to TRBD2 covers 10 bases. Looked up from germline, CDR1 is MDHEN and CDR2 is SYDVKM. This CDR3 has 14 residues. With V trimmed by 7 bases and J by 1 base, 4 bases remained unmatched. The CDR3 is CASNALAGSYEQYF. CDR3 nucleotide sequence: TGTGCCAGCAACGCACTAGCGGGATCCTACGAGCAGTACTTC.

The chain couples TRBV6-5 to TRBJ2-5; no firm D call. The CDR3 runs to 13 residues. V lost 2 bases and J 5 bases, leaving 9 bases between the germline ends. Per germline, CDR1 MNHEY and CDR2 SVGAGI. CDR3 protein: CASSYPGTETQYF. The CDR3, as DNA: TGTGCCAGCAGTTACCCAGGAACGGAGACCCAGTACTTC.

As concerns this clone: The sample contains more than one DNA sequence encoding this CDR3. The rearrangement uses TRBV28 and TRBJ1-3; tentatively, D is TRBD1 (5 bases). V lost 3 bases, J lost 0 bases, and 6 bases lay in between. The CDR3 has 14 residues. Germline CDR1 reads MDHEN; CDR2 reads SYDVKM. The CDR3: CASSFGGSGNTIYF. CDR3 nucleotides: TGTGCCAGCAGTTTTGGGGGCTCTGGAAACACCATATATTTT.

This rearrangement joins TRBV2 to TRBJ2-7, with D hard to call. The CDR3 extends over 14 amino acids. Trimming removed 4 bases from V and 2 bases from J, with 12 bases in between. Germline assignment: CDR1 SNHLY and CDR2 FYNNEI. The CDR3 nucleotides are TGTGCCAGCAGTGTAACACTGTCGACCTACGAGCAGTACTTC. Encoded protein: CASSVTLSTYEQYF.

The chain couples TRBV4-3 to TRBJ2-1; D remains unclear. Germline V CDR1 and CDR2: LGHNA, YSLEER. There are 15 residues in the CDR3. Trimming removed 3 bases from V and 6 bases from J, with 15 bases in between. The CDR3 spells CASSQRLLGSNEQFF. The CDR3 nucleotides are TGCGCCAGCAGCCAGAGACTCCTAGGGTCCAATGAGCAGTTCTTC.

This rearrangement joins TRBV18 to TRBJ2-6, with TRBD2 as a possible D gene (6 bases). Germline V CDR1 and CDR2: KGHSH, LQKENI. This CDR3 is 19 amino acids long. V was cut by 4 bases and J by 0 bases, with 19 bases left in between. The CDR3 sequence is CASSLRQRARDSGANVLTF. For the CDR3, the DNA is TGTGCCAGCTCACTGAGACAGCGGGCAAGAGACTCTGGGGCCAACGTCCTGACTTTC.

The V call is TRBV5-1, the J call TRBJ2-7; 8 nucleotides align to TRBD1. The V gene's germline CDR1 is SGHRS and CDR2 YFSETQ. The trim removed 7 bases at V and 7 bases at J, leaving 22 bases unmatched. The CDR3 consists of 17 residues. The CDR3 coding sequence is TGCGCCAGCCGACCCAATCGCGGACAGGGTCTCCTTGGGGAGCAGTACTTC. This encodes CASRPNRGQGLLGEQYF.

The genes are TRBV5-3 and TRBJ1-2; no reliable D call. TRBV5-3 counts as an open reading frame of uncertain function. V lost 9 bases, J lost 10 bases, and 19 bases lay in between. The CDR3 has 12 residues. Here the CDR3 reads CATPFGPGDYTF. CDR3 nucleotide sequence: TGTGCCACCCCCTTTGGTCCCGGGGACTACACCTTC.

The chain couples TRBV7-3 to TRBJ2-1; 12 bases line up with TRBD2. V gave up 5 bases and J gave up 7 bases; unmatched junction bases: 9. This CDR3 region has 16 residues. Germline V CDR1 and CDR2: SGHTA, FQGTGA. CDR3 DNA: TGTGCCAGCAGCAGGACTAGCGGGAAAGAAGGTAATGAGCAGTTCTTC. It codes for CASSRTSGKEGNEQFF.

This rearrangement joins TRBV30 to TRBJ1-4; no firm D call. The CDR3 spans 14 residues. Germline CDR1 and CDR2: GTSNPN and SVGIG (reference sequence). Trimming took off 8 bases at V and 8 bases at J, with 21 bases between the two ends. The CDR3 spells CAGNEHNIAEKLFF. The CDR3 bases are TGTGCCGGGAACGAACATAATATTGCGGAAAAACTGTTTTTT.

V and J are TRBV5-4 and TRBJ2-1; 7 bases match TRBD2. CDR1 and CDR2 from the germline V gene are SGHNT and YYREEE (reference sequence). After removal of 4 bases from V and 7 bases from J, the junction contained 11 bases not matched to a gene. The CDR3 consists of 15 residues. The CDR3 nucleotides read TGTGCCAGCAGCCGAACCGCTAGCGGAAATAATGAGCAGTTCTTC. Encoded protein: CASSRTASGNNEQFF.

The V and J genes are TRBV6-1 and TRBJ2-7; 12 nucleotides agree with TRBD2. CDR3 length equals 17 residues. Trimming took 1 base from V and 3 from J; bases not matched to a gene: 7. Per germline, CDR1 MNHNS and CDR2 SASEGT. This CDR3 reads CASSEGTSGILNYEQYF. CDR3 DNA sequence: TGTGCCAGCAGTGAAGGGACTAGCGGGATATTAAACTACGAGCAGTACTTC.

The V gene is TRBV27, the J gene TRBJ2-3; D unclear. The CDR3 sequence is 13 residues long. CDR1 and CDR2 from the germline V gene are MNHEY and SMNVEV (reference sequence). V shed 6 bases and J shed 2 bases, with 9 bases lying between them. CDR3 nucleotides: TGTGCCAGCAGCCCTTTTAACACAGATACGCAGTATTTT. This sequence encodes CASSPFNTDTQYF.

The rearrangement uses TRBV28 and TRBJ2-7, with TRBD1 matching over 7 bases. The CDR3 contains 15 residues. In germline, CDR1 is MDHEN, CDR2 SYDVKM. With V trimmed by 6 bases and J by 4 bases, 12 bases remained unmatched. DNA for the CDR3: TGTGCCAGCAGCACTGACAGGGCCAGCCCTTACGAGCAGTACTTC. It yields the protein CASSTDRASPYEQYF. Complete variable domain (other parts from reference TRBV28 and TRBJ2-7): DVKVTQSSRYLVKRTGEKVFLECVQDMDHENMFWYRQDPGLGLRLIYFSYDVKMKEKGDIPEGYSVSREKKERFSLILESASTNQTSMYLCASSTDRASPYEQYFGPGTRLTVT.

This rearrangement joins TRBV19 to TRBJ1-2; TRBD1 is a possible D gene (5 bases). The V gene lost 4 bases and the J gene lost 2 bases, with 8 bases spanning the gap. This CDR3 contains 13 residues. Per germline, CDR1 LNHDA and CDR2 SQIVND (reference sequence). CDR3 sequence: CASSTRDNYGYTF. CDR3 coding DNA: TGTGCCAGTAGTACGCGGGACAACTATGGCTACACCTTC. Full variable domain (remainder filled in from reference TRBV19 and TRBJ1-2): DGGITQSPKYLFRKEGQNVTLSCEQNLNHDAMYWYRQDPGQGLRLIYYSQIVNDFQKGDIAEGYSVSREKKESFPLTVTSAQKNPTAFYLCASSTRDNYGYTFGSGTRLTVV.

About this clone itself: Other DNA sequences of this sample code for an identical CDR3. This chain connects TRBV3-1 (or the pseudogene TRBV3-2) to TRBJ2-1; D unclear. Germline-derived CDR1 and CDR2 are LGHDT and YNNKEL (reference sequence). Deletions cut 1 base from V and 8 bases from J, with 3 bases between. The CDR3 is 11 amino acids. CDR3 amino acids: CASSQGYEQFF. CDR3 DNA sequence: TGTGCCAGCAGCCAAGGCTATGAGCAGTTCTTC.

The genes are TRBV12-3 or TRBV12-4 and TRBJ1-4; no firm D call. With 8 bases removed from V and 2 bases from J, the gap between germline ends came to 6 bases. CDR3 length: 12 amino acids. The CDR3 DNA sequence: TGTGCCAGCGGGGTGACTAATGAAAAACTGTTTTTT. Protein product: CASGVTNEKLFF.

The chain combines TRBV2 with TRBJ1-1; D not certain. This CDR3 spans 9 amino acids. Trimming removed 7 bases at V and 8 bases at J, with 5 bases between. Germline CDR1 and CDR2: SNHLY and FYNNEI. DNA for the CDR3: TGTGCCAGCAAGGTAGAAGCTTTCTTT. This sequence encodes CASKVEAFF.

This chain links TRBV6-2 or TRBV6-3 with TRBJ1-2, with D unresolved. Germline-derived CDR1 and CDR2 are MNHEY and SVGEGT. The CDR3 runs 11 residues. V was shortened by 2 bases and J by 7 bases, with 5 bases between the two germline ends. The CDR3 here is CASSYGRGYTF. In DNA, the CDR3 is TGTGCCAGCAGTTACGGCCGTGGCTACACCTTC.

V usage is TRBV21-1 and J usage is TRBJ2-1; no DNA check was done on the table's D call, TRBD2. TRBV21-1 is tagged as a pseudogene. The CDR3 is 15 residues long. DNA of the CDR3: TGTGCCAGCAGCAACGGACTAGCGGTGTACAATGAGCAGTTCTTC. It codes for CASSNGLAVYNEQFF.

The chain uses TRBV7-3 and TRBJ1-1, with a weak D call TRBD1 (5 bases). This CDR3 spans 15 amino acids. Trimming pared 5 bases from V and 1 base from J, leaving 14 bases between. The germline gives CDR1 SGHTA, CDR2 FQGTGA. The CDR3 sequence: CASSLQGGANTEAFF. CDR3 sequence (DNA): TGTGCCAGCAGCCTCCAGGGAGGAGCGAACACTGAAGCTTTCTTT.

The rearrangement uses TRBV10-3 and TRBJ2-1; 9 bases are shared with TRBD2. Germline-derived CDR1 and CDR2 are ENHRY and SYGVKD. The CDR3 runs 15 residues. V lost 8 bases and J lost 5; bases outside the gene matches: 10. CDR3 sequence reads: CAIGYSGGSHNEQFF. CDR3 bases: TGTGCCATCGGTTATAGCGGGGGATCTCACAATGAGCAGTTCTTC.